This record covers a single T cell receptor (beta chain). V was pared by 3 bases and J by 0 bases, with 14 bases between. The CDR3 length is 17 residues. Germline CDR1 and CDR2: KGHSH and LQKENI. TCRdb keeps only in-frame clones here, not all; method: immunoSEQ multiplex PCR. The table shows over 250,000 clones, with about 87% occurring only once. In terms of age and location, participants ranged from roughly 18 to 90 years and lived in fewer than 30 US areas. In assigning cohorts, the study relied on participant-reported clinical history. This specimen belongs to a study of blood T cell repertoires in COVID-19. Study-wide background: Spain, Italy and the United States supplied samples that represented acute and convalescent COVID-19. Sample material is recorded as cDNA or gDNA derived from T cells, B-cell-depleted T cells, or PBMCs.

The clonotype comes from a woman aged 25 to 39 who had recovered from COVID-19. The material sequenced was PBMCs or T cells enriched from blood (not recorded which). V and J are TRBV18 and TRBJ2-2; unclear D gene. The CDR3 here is CASSPGVGLANTGELFF. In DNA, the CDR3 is TGTGCCAGCTCACCGGGTGTTGGGCTGGCGAACACCGGGGAGCTGTTTTTT.